The 28 T cell receptor beta chains below all came from one sample that was sequenced in a study of blood T cell repertoires in COVID-19. TCRdb keeps only in-frame clones here, not all; method: immunoSEQ multiplex PCR. The sample includes fewer than 200,000 clones, over 75% of them seen just once. Sequencing was done on a sample of peripheral blood. The receptors were gathered from a man in his fifties or sixties who had recovered from COVID-19.

CDR3 in amino acids: CASSFQSSGGADTGELFF. DNA for the CDR3: TGTGCCAGCAGCTTCCAATCTAGCGGGGGGGCGGACACCGGGGAGCTGTTTTTT. V and J are TRBV11-2 and TRBJ2-2; the match to TRBD2 covers 12 bases. The CDR3 is 18 residues long. Trimming removed 3 bases from V and 3 bases from J; junction bases left unmatched: 8. Per the germline V gene, CDR1 is SGHAT and CDR2 is FQNNGV.

V and J are TRBV7-6 and TRBJ1-5; 8 bases are a match to TRBD1. Trimming cost V 1 base and J 7 bases; bases outside gene matches: 6. This CDR3 spans 15 amino acids. Per the germline V gene, CDR1 is SGHVS and CDR2 is FNYEAQ. CDR3 in amino acids: CASSLGSGGDQPQHF. CDR3 DNA sequence: TGTGCCAGCAGCTTAGGTTCAGGGGGCGACCAGCCCCAGCATTTT.

The V gene is TRBV6-5, the J gene TRBJ2-1, with D possibly matching TRBD1 (5 bases). The germline V gene has CDR1 MNHEY and CDR2 SVGAGI. V was trimmed by 5 bases and J by 1 base, leaving 12 bases between them. The CDR3 runs 15 residues. CDR3 region: CASSPGFSSYNEQFF. CDR3 nucleotide sequence: TGTGCCAGCAGTCCAGGGTTTAGTTCCTACAATGAGCAGTTCTTC.

This clone is a singleton in its sample. V usage is TRBV9 and J usage is TRBJ1-3; D perhaps matches TRBD1 (5 bases). The CDR3 is 15 residues long. The ends were cut back, 2 bases at V and 1 base at J, with 10 bases in the middle. CDR1 is SGDLS and CDR2 is YYNGEE in the germline V gene. The chain's CDR3 is CASSVSGFSGNTIYF. CDR3 nucleotide sequence: TGTGCCAGCAGCGTGTCAGGGTTTTCTGGAAACACCATATATTTT.

The rearrangement uses TRBV27 and TRBJ1-6; 11 bases map to TRBD1. Germline values: CDR1 MNHEY, CDR2 SMNVEV (reference sequence). The CDR3 covers 17 residues. The CDR3 bases are TGTGCTCCAGGGGGACAGGGGGTCTGGTCCTATAATTCACCCCTCCACTTT. Protein product: CAPGGQGVWSYNSPLHF.

V gene TRBV12-5 combines with J gene TRBJ2-7; D is perhaps TRBD2 (5 bases). CDR1 is LGHNT, CDR2 FRNRAP, per germline. The CDR3 consists of 13 residues. Deletions cut 3 bases from V and 3 bases from J, with 9 bases between. The CDR3 region has the DNA TGTGCTAGTGGTTTTGACGGGGACTACGAGCAGTACTTC. It codes for CASGFDGDYEQYF.

The chain carries TRBV9 and TRBJ2-7; D perhaps matches TRBD2 (5 bases). CDR1 is SGDLS, CDR2 YYNGEE, per germline. The CDR3 is 14 amino acids. V was cut by 0 bases and J by 4 bases, with 11 bases left in between. CDR3 residues: CASSVGVGGYEQYF. The DNA of the CDR3 is TGTGCCAGCAGCGTAGGCGTGGGCGGGTACGAGCAGTACTTC.

This chain joins TRBV14 and TRBJ2-3, with a weak D call TRBD2 (5 bases). Trimming left V 5 bases short and J 6 bases short, with 15 bases between. The germline CDR1 and CDR2 sequences are SGHDN and FVKESK. The CDR3 consists of 14 residues. This CDR3 reads CASSWQTSGDTQYF. The CDR3 DNA is TGTGCCAGCAGCTGGCAGACGTCGGGGGATACGCAGTATTTT.

The gene calls are TRBV27 and TRBJ1-1; 10 nucleotides line up with TRBD1. The V and J ends lost 7 bases and 4 bases, in that order; junction bases with no gene match: 6. This CDR3 is 14 amino acids long. Per germline, CDR1 MNHEY and CDR2 SMNVEV (reference sequence). The CDR3 loop reads CASKRQGAGTEAFF. CDR3 sequence (DNA): TGTGCCAGCAAACGACAGGGGGCGGGCACTGAAGCTTTCTTT.

The chain employs TRBV7-2 and TRBJ2-3; 10 nucleotides align to TRBD2. V trimming: 4 bases; J trimming: 2 bases; junction bases outside the gene matches: 6. This CDR3 is 16 amino acids long. Germline V lookup: CDR1 SGHTA, CDR2 FQGNSA. CDR3 amino acids: CASSSRTSGYTDTQYF. The CDR3 coding sequence is TGTGCCAGCAGCTCCCGGACTAGCGGTTACACAGATACGCAGTATTTT.

The chain joins TRBV19 to TRBJ2-3; D is possibly TRBD1 (6 bases). With 0 bases removed from V and 1 base from J, the gap between germline ends came to 8 bases. The V gene's germline CDR1 is LNHDA and CDR2 SQIVND (reference sequence). The CDR3 length is 15 residues. The CDR3 nucleotides read TGTGCCAGTAGTATAGAACAGGGAGGCACAGATACGCAGTATTTT. Protein product: CASSIEQGGTDTQYF.

The genes are TRBV29-1 and TRBJ1-2; possible D gene TRBD1, 5 bases. Per the germline V gene, CDR1 is SQVTM and CDR2 is ANQGSEA. Trimming removed 0 bases from V and 10 bases from J, with 15 bases in between. The CDR3 covers 13 residues. CDR3 nucleotide sequence: TGCAGCGTTGAAGATCGATCGCAGGGTGTCTACACCTTC. It codes for CSVEDRSQGVYTF. Together with reference TRBV29-1 and TRBJ1-2, the CDR3 gives the full variable domain: SAVISQKPSRDICQRGTSLTIQCQVDSQVTMMFWYRQQPGQSLTLIATANQGSEATYESGFVIDKFPISRPNLTFSTLTVSNMSPEDSSIYLCSVEDRSQGVYTFGSGTRLTVV.

The chain uses TRBV2 and TRBJ1-5, with 8 nucleotides matching TRBD1. After removal of 8 bases from V and 1 base from J, the junction contained 7 bases not matched to a gene. CDR1 and CDR2 (germline): SNHLY, FYNNEI. The CDR3 totals 15 residues. CDR3 nucleotides: TGTGCCAGCGGTCAGGGGGCGGAAAGCAATCAGCCCCAGCATTTT. It translates to CASGQGAESNQPQHF.

This chain joins TRBV7-2 and TRBJ1-3, with D possibly being TRBD1 (6 bases). The CDR3 covers 15 residues. Per germline, CDR1 SGHTA and CDR2 FQGNSA. Trimming left V 5 bases short and J 0 bases short, with 11 bases between. As DNA, the CDR3 is TGTGCCAGCAGCCCCCAGACAGGCTCTGGAAACACCATATATTTT. This gives the protein CASSPQTGSGNTIYF.

V and J are TRBV3-1 (or the pseudogene TRBV3-2) and TRBJ1-1, with 10 bases fitting TRBD1. The CDR3 has 15 amino acids. Germline V gene sequence: CDR1 LGHDT, CDR2 YNNKEL (reference sequence). The J segment lost 8 bases and the V segment lost 5 bases, leaving 11 bases of the junction unmatched. The CDR3 spells CASSNPSGQGREAFF. CDR3 nucleotide sequence: TGTGCCAGCAGCAACCCCTCGGGACAGGGGAGGGAAGCTTTCTTT.

The rearrangement links TRBV19 to TRBJ1-5; 8 nucleotides align to TRBD1. The length of the CDR3 is 11 residues. Germline loops: CDR1 LNHDA, CDR2 SQIVND (reference sequence). With V trimmed by 8 bases and J by 13 bases, 7 bases remained unmatched. CDR3 in amino acids: CASHRGQEQHF. In nucleotides, the CDR3 is TGTGCCAGTCACCGGGGACAGGAGCAGCATTTT. Full variable domain (rest looked up from reference TRBV19 and TRBJ1-5): DGGITQSPKYLFRKEGQNVTLSCEQNLNHDAMYWYRQDPGQGLRLIYYSQIVNDFQKGDIAEGYSVSREKKESFPLTVTSAQKNPTAFYLCASHRGQEQHFGDGTRLSIL.

The V and J genes are TRBV9 and TRBJ1-5; 8 bases match TRBD1. The germline gives CDR1 SGDLS, CDR2 YYNGEE. The CDR3 spans 15 residues. The junction had 4 bases not matched to a gene; V was cut back by 0 bases and J by 5 bases. This chain's CDR3 is CASSVGQGSDQPQHF. The DNA for the CDR3 is TGTGCCAGCAGCGTAGGACAGGGGTCCGATCAGCCCCAGCATTTT.

Turning to this clone: A junction end diverges from the germline sequence, so it may reflect a read error. This chain links TRBV7-7 with TRBJ2-2; 9 positions match TRBD1. In germline, CDR1 is SSHAT, CDR2 FNYEAQ (reference sequence). The CDR3 is 15 residues long. The CDR3 region is CASSTGTGYTGELFF. The DNA of the CDR3 is TGTGCTAGCAGCACCGGGACAGGGTACACCGGGGAGCTGTTTTTT.

This sequence joins TRBV5-1 and TRBJ1-2; D is possibly TRBD1 (6 bases). From germline, CDR1 is SGHRS and CDR2 YFSETQ. This CDR3 contains 17 residues. Trimming left V 0 bases short and J 0 bases short, with 15 bases between. CDR3 amino acids: CASSLAKDSGANYGYTF. CDR3 in DNA: TGCGCCAGCAGCTTGGCCAAGGACAGCGGAGCTAACTATGGCTACACCTTC.

The CDR3 reads CASSYSWGQANTEAFF. In nucleotides, the CDR3 is TGTGCCAGCAGTTACTCGTGGGGCCAGGCGAACACTGAAGCTTTCTTT. The chain recombines TRBV6-5 with TRBJ1-1; D perhaps matches TRBD1 (5 bases). The germline V gene has CDR1 MNHEY and CDR2 SVGAGI. There are 16 residues in the CDR3. Trimming stripped 0 bases from V and 1 base from J, with 12 bases between.

V usage is TRBV7-3 and J usage is TRBJ2-1; a possible D gene is TRBD1 (5 bases). V was pared by 5 bases and J by 6 bases, with 11 bases between. The CDR3 loop spans 13 amino acids. The V gene's germline CDR1 is SGHTA and CDR2 FQGTGA. The CDR3 protein is CASSPLRGNEQFF. The CDR3 nucleotides are TGTGCCAGCAGCCCCCTAAGGGGCAATGAGCAGTTCTTC.

V gene TRBV6-5 combines with J gene TRBJ2-2; D uncertain. The CDR3 has 12 residues. Trimming left V 3 bases short and J 4 bases short, with 3 bases between. CDR1 is MNHEY, CDR2 SVGAGI, per germline. CDR3 nucleotides: TGTGCCAGCAGTTATATCACCGGGGAGCTGTTTTTT. Encoded protein: CASSYITGELFF.

The rearrangement links TRBV30 to TRBJ1-6, with D possibly matching TRBD1 (5 bases). CDR1 and CDR2 from the germline V gene are GTSNPN and SVGIG (reference sequence). CDR3 length: 13 amino acids. In DNA form, the CDR3 reads TGTGTCTACAGGAGCTCCTATAATTCACCCCTCCACTTT. Encoded protein: CVYRSSYNSPLHF.

The J gene is TRBJ1-5, the V gene TRBV27; a possible D gene is TRBD1 (6 bases). V was trimmed by 3 bases and J by 5 bases, leaving 14 bases between them. The CDR3 sequence is 15 residues long. Germline V lookup: CDR1 MNHEY, CDR2 SMNVEV (reference sequence). The CDR3 DNA reads as TGTGCCAGCAGTTTTAGGGGGTCCGGGGATCAGCCCCAGCATTTT. Translated: CASSFRGSGDQPQHF.

The chain uses TRBV3-1 (or the pseudogene TRBV3-2) and TRBJ1-5, with D uncertain. This CDR3 region has 14 residues. Trimming pared 1 base from V and 5 bases from J, leaving 9 bases between. The germline V gene has CDR1 LGHDT and CDR2 YNNKEL (reference sequence). The CDR3 region is CASSQGGEDQPQHF. The DNA of the CDR3 is TGTGCCAGCAGCCAAGGAGGAGAGGATCAGCCCCAGCATTTT.

There are a few counts of this clone. The rearrangement joins TRBV7-9 to TRBJ2-2, with D possibly TRBD1 on 6 matching bases. V lost 5 bases and J lost 7, with 20 bases in between. This CDR3 comprises 16 residues. Germline V lookup: CDR1 SEHNR, CDR2 FQNEAQ (reference sequence). Here the CDR3 DNA reads TGTGCCAGCAGCCCACCCTACAGGGTTGAACACGGGGAGCTGTTTTTT. Translating it yields CASSPPYRVEHGELFF. The complete variable domain, with remaining parts taken from reference TRBV7-9 and TRBJ2-2, reads DTGVSQNPRHKITKRGQNVTFRCDPISEHNRLYWYRQTLGQGPEFLTYFQNEAQLEKSRLLSDRFSAERPKGSFSTLEIQRTEQGDSAMYLCASSPPYRVEHGELFFGEGSRLTVL.

There are a few counts of this clone. The chain employs TRBV2 and TRBJ2-2; D perhaps matches TRBD1 (5 bases). Germline CDR1 reads SNHLY; CDR2 reads FYNNEI. The V gene lost 6 bases and the J gene lost 5 bases, with 10 bases spanning the gap. This CDR3 is 13 amino acids long. The CDR3 bases are TGTGCCAGCAGGGGAACAGGTACCGGGGAGCTGTTTTTT. Residues: CASRGTGTGELFF.

The V and J genes are TRBV12-3 or TRBV12-4 and TRBJ1-2; maybe TRBD1 (6 bases). CDR3 length equals 13 residues. Deletions cut 5 bases from V and 2 bases from J, with 9 bases between. Written as DNA, the CDR3 is TGTGCCAGCAGTCTTGGACAGAACTATGGCTACACCTTC. It codes for CASSLGQNYGYTF.